In this sample, the clone carrying this TCR beta chain turned up once. Primers: 60 Vbeta forward and 13 Jbeta reverse. The table came from immunoSEQ multiplex PCR; TCRdb's copy has only in-frame clones and leaves some out. The data hold about 180,000 clones, with around 81% observed a single time. This sample was included in a study of cytomegalovirus exposure and HLA in healthy donors. V lost 3 bases to trimming and J lost 3 bases; unmatched junction nucleotides: 3. Germline CDR1 SNHLY, CDR2 FYNNEI. There are 14 residues in the CDR3. The sample taken for sequencing was PBMCs. This chain links TRBV2 with TRBJ2-3, with 7 nucleotides matching TRBD2. The clonotype comes from a woman aged 25 to 39 in good health and CMV-seronegative. The CDR3 here is CASSESGGTDTQYF. The CDR3 DNA is TGTGCCAGCAGTGAGTCGGGAGGTACAGATACGCAGTATTTT.